Listed below are T cell receptor beta chains from one sample, sequenced in a study of blood T cell repertoires in COVID-19. Clones were read by immunoSEQ multiplex PCR, and TCRdb kept only the in-frame ones, dropping some. Of approximately 85,000 clones in the sample, 86% are singletons; the top ten hold 22%. The sequenced material came from peripheral blood. The source of these receptors is a woman aged 80 or older in a cohort sampled during active or convalescent COVID-19. The CDR3 runs from the conserved cysteine through the conserved F or W. A D gene is named only where the DNA matches it firmly. Rows give clone size only sometimes, using once, few, many, or a class for an expanded clone.

V	D	J	size	CDR3	DNA
TRBV29-1	TRBD2	TRBJ2-2	few	CSVASGLAGGPGAGELFF	TGCAGCGTTGCTAGTGGACTAGCGGGAGGGCCGGGAGCCGGGGAGCTGTTTTTT
TRBV6-2/TRBV6-3	TRBD1	TRBJ1-2	.	CASSGQGPGAGYTF	TGTGCCAGCAGCGGACAGGGGCCGGGTGCTGGCTACACCTTC
TRBV27	TRBD2	TRBJ2-7	.	CASSLGGTSGSYEQYF	TGTGCCAGCAGTCTAGGGGGGACTAGCGGCTCCTACGAGCAGTACTTC
TRBV5-1	TRBD2	TRBJ2-5	.	CASSLEQGLAVETQYF	TGCGCCAGCAGCTTGGAACAGGGACTAGCGGTAGAGACCCAGTACTTC
TRBV19	TRBD1	TRBJ1-5	.	CASNWDRNSNQPQHF	TGTGCCAGTAATTGGGACAGAAATAGCAATCAGCCCCAGCATTTT
TRBV11-1	.	TRBJ2-1	few	CASSLDVVSNEQFF	TGTGCCAGCAGCTTAGATGTCGTCTCCAATGAGCAGTTCTTC
TRBV4-1	.	TRBJ2-7	once	CASSREDKRAYEQYF	TGCGCCAGCAGCCGGGAAGACAAGAGGGCCTACGAGCAGTACTTC
TRBV5-1	.	TRBJ2-1	few	CASSLTTGVGEQFF	TGCGCCAGCAGCTTGACTACCGGGGTGGGTGAGCAGTTCTTC
TRBV5-4	TRBD2	TRBJ2-5	.	CASSPAGTSGRAGETQYF	TGTGCCAGCAGCCCGGCCGGGACTAGCGGGAGGGCGGGTGAGACCCAGTACTTC
TRBV11-2	.	TRBJ1-6	.	CASSLAGEWSPLHF	TGTGCCAGCAGCTTAGCGGGGGAATGGTCACCCCTCCACTTT
TRBV19	.	TRBJ2-2	.	CASSSGLPNTGELFF	TGTGCCAGTAGTAGCGGACTCCCGAACACCGGGGAGCTGTTTTTT
TRBV19	.	TRBJ1-4	.	CATGGPKGEKLFF	TGTGCCACGGGGGGACCTAAGGGAGAAAAACTGTTTTTT
TRBV5-4	TRBD2	TRBJ2-3	few	CASSLPGLASSDTQYF	TGTGCCAGCAGCTTGCCGGGACTAGCCTCATCAGATACGCAGTATTTT
TRBV11-2	TRBD1	TRBJ2-7	once	CASSLAPQGAGNSYEQYF	TGTGCCAGCAGCTTAGCCCCCCAGGGGGCTGGCAATTCCTACGAGCAGTACTTC
TRBV27	TRBD2	TRBJ2-1	.	CASRELSGRKYNEQFF	TGTGCCAGCAGGGAATTAAGCGGGAGGAAGTACAATGAGCAGTTCTTC
TRBV11-1	.	TRBJ1-1	once	CASSRQTNTEAFF	TGTGCCAGCAGCCGACAAACGAACACTGAAGCTTTCTTT
TRBV7-9	TRBD2	TRBJ2-1	.	CASSTPASGFYNEQFF	TGTGCCAGCAGTACGCCGGCTAGCGGTTTCTACAATGAGCAGTTCTTC
TRBV30	TRBD1	TRBJ2-2	.	CAHGTGGILTGELFF	TGTGCCCATGGGACAGGCGGTATATTGACCGGGGAGCTGTTTTTT
TRBV4-2	TRBD2	TRBJ2-3	.	CASSQESSGDTQYF	TGTGCCAGCAGCCAAGAATCTAGCGGAGATACGCAGTATTTT
TRBV5-1	TRBD2	TRBJ2-1	.	CASSRPGLAGRTTYNEQFF	TGCGCCAGCAGCCGCCCTGGACTAGCGGGACGAACGACCTACAATGAGCAGTTCTTC
TRBV11-3	TRBD2	TRBJ2-3	.	CASNTTEGLAESTDTQYF	TGTGCCAGCAATACTACTGAGGGACTAGCGGAAAGCACAGATACGCAGTATTTT
TRBV6-5	TRBD2	TRBJ2-1	.	CASPAGSGGEGEQFF	TGTGCCAGCCCCGCGGGGAGCGGGGGCGAGGGGGAGCAGTTCTTC
TRBV28	.	TRBJ1-1	.	CASSLSRRTEAFF	TGTGCCAGCAGTTTATCACGTCGGACTGAAGCTTTCTTT
TRBV9	.	TRBJ2-1	.	CASSVGWRASYNEQFF	TGTGCCAGCAGCGTAGGCTGGCGGGCCTCCTACAATGAGCAGTTCTTC
TRBV6-5	.	TRBJ2-7	.	CASSYRYEQYF	TGTGCCAGCAGTTACCGGTACGAGCAGTACTTC
TRBV6-2/TRBV6-3	.	TRBJ1-1	.	CASSSQGRNTEAFF	TGTGCCAGCAGTTCGCAGGGGAGGAACACTGAAGCTTTCTTT
TRBV5-1	.	TRBJ2-2	.	CASSLGTANTGELFF	TGCGCCAGCAGCTTAGGGACTGCCAACACCGGGGAGCTGTTTTTT
TRBV20-1	.	TRBJ2-2	.	CSASKGSGTGELFF	TGCAGTGCTAGTAAGGGGTCTGGCACCGGGGAGCTGTTTTTT
TRBV5-1	.	TRBJ2-7	.	CASSSHGTYEQYF	TGCGCCAGCAGCTCCCACGGTACCTACGAGCAGTACTTC
TRBV27	.	TRBJ2-2	few	CASSPQNTGELFF	TGTGCCAGCAGTCCCCAGAACACCGGGGAGCTGTTTTTT
TRBV3-1/TRBV3-2	.	TRBJ2-1	.	CASSQDHSRALSHYNEQFF	TGTGCCAGCAGCCAAGATCATTCCAGGGCACTCTCTCATTACAATGAGCAGTTCTTC
TRBV19	TRBD1	TRBJ1-5	few	CASSIIPLSGGRQPQHF	TGTGCCAGTAGTATAATACCCCTGTCAGGGGGTAGGCAGCCCCAGCATTTT
TRBV6-5	TRBD1	TRBJ1-5	.	CASSQQGLGNQPQHF	TGTGCCAGCAGTCAACAGGGGCTGGGCAATCAGCCCCAGCATTTT
TRBV28	TRBD1	TRBJ2-1	.	CASSLPNRGHEQFF	TGTGCCAGCAGTTTGCCGAACAGGGGACATGAGCAGTTCTTC
TRBV11-2	.	TRBJ2-2	few	CASSVDVGELFF	TGTGCCAGCAGCGTAGATGTAGGGGAGCTGTTTTTT
TRBV10-1	TRBD2	TRBJ2-1	.	CASSEGGDWEQFF	TGCGCCAGCAGTGAGGGGGGGGACTGGGAGCAGTTCTTC
TRBV14	.	TRBJ1-2	.	CASSQDLEGGYTF	TGTGCCAGCAGCCAAGACTTGGAGGGGGGCTACACCTTC
TRBV28	TRBD1	TRBJ1-5	.	CASSTGQVNQPQHF	TGTGCCAGCAGCACGGGACAGGTCAATCAGCCCCAGCATTTT